The clone carrying this T cell receptor beta chain turned up a few times. The antigen is not known. Memory CD4+ cells were defined as CD4+CD45RO+CD25-. Study results and caveats: In terms of TCR gene usage, tumor memory CD4+ T cells clustered together with blood and lymph node memory CD4+ cells, as well as with lymph node naive CD4+ cells.

Constant-region reverse primers amplified full-length variable regions, followed by semi-nested Nested Universal Primer A PCR. TCRdb redid the calling of the 5' RACE reads with MiXCR, one entry per CDR3 protein. The table records about 9,100 distinct CDR3 sequences, roughly 60% of them present only once. Germline V gene data show CDR1 as MNHEY and CDR2 as SVGEGT. There are 12 residues in the CDR3. V shed 4 bases and J shed 5 bases, with 9 bases lying between them. Input material: tumor-infiltrating memory CD4+ T cells sorted from the breast tumor. Subset specified: memory CD4+ T cells, CD4+CD45RO+CD25-. J is TRBJ2-7 and V is TRBV6-2 or TRBV6-3, with D possibly matching TRBD1 (6 bases). The receptor was derived from a female donor with breast cancer. Here the CDR3 reads CASSWTADEQYF. The CDR3 DNA follows: TGTGCCAGCAGTTGGACAGCGGACGAGCAGTACTTC.